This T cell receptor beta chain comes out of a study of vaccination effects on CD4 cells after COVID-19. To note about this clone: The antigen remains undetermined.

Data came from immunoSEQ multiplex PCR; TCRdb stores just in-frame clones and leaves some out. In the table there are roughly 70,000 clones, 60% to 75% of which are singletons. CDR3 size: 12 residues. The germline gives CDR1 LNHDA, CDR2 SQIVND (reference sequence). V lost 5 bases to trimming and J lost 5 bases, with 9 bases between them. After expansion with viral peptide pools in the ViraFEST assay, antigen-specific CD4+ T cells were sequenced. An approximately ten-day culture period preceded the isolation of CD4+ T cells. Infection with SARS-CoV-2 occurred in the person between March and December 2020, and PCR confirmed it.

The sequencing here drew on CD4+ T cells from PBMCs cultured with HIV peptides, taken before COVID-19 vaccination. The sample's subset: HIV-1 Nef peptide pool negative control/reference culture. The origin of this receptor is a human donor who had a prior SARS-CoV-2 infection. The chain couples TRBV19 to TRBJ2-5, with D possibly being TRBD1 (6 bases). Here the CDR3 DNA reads TGTGCCAGTAGTCACAGGGAGGAGACCCAGTACTTC. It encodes CASSHREETQYF.